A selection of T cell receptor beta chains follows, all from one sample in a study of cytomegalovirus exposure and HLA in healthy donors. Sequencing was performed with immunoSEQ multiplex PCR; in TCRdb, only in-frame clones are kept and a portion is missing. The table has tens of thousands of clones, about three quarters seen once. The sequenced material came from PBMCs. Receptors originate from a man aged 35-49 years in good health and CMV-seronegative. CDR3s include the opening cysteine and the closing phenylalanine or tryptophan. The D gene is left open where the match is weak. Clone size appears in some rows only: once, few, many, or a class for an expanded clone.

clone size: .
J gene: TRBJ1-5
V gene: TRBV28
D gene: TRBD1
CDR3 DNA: TGTGCCAGCACCCCTTCCGGGACAGGGGGCGCGGGTCAGCCCCAGCATTTT
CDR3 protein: CASTPSGTGGAGQPQHF

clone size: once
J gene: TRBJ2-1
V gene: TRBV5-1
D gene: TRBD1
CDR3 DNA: TGCGCCAGCAGCCAAGACAGGGATGAGCAGTTCTTC
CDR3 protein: CASSQDRDEQFF

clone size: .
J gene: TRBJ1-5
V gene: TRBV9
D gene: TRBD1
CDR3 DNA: TGTGCCAGCAGCGACGGGACAGGGTCGGTAGCGCCCCAGCATTTT
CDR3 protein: CASSDGTGSVAPQHF

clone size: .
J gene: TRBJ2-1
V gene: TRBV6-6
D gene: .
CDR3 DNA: TGTGCCAGCAGTTATCCCGGACTCTCCTACAATGAGCAGTTCTTC
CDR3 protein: CASSYPGLSYNEQFF

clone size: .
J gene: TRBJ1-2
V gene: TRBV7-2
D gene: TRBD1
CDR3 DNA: TGTGCCAGCAGGCCCTCGCCCGGCTACAGGGGACACACCTTC
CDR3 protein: CASRPSPGYRGHTF

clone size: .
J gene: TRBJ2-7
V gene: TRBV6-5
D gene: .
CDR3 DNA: TGTGCCAGCAGTTACTCGAGGGAGCCGTCCTACGAGCAGTACTTC
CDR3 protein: CASSYSREPSYEQYF

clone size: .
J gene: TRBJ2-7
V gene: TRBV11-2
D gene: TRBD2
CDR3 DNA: TGTGCCAGCGGAGGGACTAGCGGCGCCTACGAGCAGTACTTC
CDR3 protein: CASGGTSGAYEQYF

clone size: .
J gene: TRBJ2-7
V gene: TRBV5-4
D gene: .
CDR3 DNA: TGTGCCAGCAGCTTGCGCAGGAACTACGAGCAGTACTTC
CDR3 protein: CASSLRRNYEQYF

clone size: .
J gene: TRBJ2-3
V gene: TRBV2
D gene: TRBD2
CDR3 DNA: TGTGCCAGCAGTGGGGTTAGCGGGACCACAGATACGCAGTATTTT
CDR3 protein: CASSGVSGTTDTQYF

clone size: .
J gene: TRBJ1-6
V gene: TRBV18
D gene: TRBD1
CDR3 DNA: TGTGCCAGCTCACCAGAGCGGACAGGGGGATCGCCCCTCCACTTT
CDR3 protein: CASSPERTGGSPLHF

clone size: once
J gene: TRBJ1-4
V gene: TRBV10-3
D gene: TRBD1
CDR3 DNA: TGTGCCATCAGGGACAGGGTTGATGAAAAACTGTTTTTT
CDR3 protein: CAIRDRVDEKLFF

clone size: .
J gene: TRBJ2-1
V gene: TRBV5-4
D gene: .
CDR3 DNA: TGTGCCAGCAGCTTGGTAGAAAACAATGAGCAGTTCTTC
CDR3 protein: CASSLVENNEQFF

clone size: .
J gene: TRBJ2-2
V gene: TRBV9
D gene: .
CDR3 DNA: TGTGCCAGCAGCGTCCGAGTCCCCGGGGAGCTGTTTTTT
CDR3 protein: CASSVRVPGELFF

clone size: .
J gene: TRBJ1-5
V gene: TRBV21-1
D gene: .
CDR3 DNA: TGTGCCAGCAGCAAAGTGGCCAGGGTCAGCAATCAGCCCCAGCATTTT
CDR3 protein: CASSKVARVSNQPQHF

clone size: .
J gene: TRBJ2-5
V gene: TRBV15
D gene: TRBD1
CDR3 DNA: TGTGCCACCAGCAGAGGACAGGGGGCGAGGCAAGAGACCCAGTACTTC
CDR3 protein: CATSRGQGARQETQYF

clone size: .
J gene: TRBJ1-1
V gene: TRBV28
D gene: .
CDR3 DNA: TGTGCCAGCAGTTCGGGGGGGATCAACACTGAAGCTTTCTTT
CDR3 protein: CASSSGGINTEAFF

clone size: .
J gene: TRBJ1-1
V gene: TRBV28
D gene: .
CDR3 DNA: TGTGCCAGCAGTGCGGCATCGAACACTGAAGCTTTCTTT
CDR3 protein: CASSAASNTEAFF

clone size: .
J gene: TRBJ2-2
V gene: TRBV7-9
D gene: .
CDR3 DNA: TGTGCCAGCAGCAACCCCTCGGGGACCGGGGAGCTGTTTTTT
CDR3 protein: CASSNPSGTGELFF

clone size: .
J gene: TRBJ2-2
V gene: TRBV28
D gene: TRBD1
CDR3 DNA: TGTGCCAGCAGAGACAGGGGGCGCGACACCGGGGAGCTGTTTTTT
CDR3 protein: CASRDRGRDTGELFF

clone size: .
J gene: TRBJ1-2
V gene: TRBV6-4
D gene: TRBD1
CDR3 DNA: TGTGCCAGCAGTGACTCGAGGGACAGGGGCTTTTATGGCTACACCTTC
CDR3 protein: CASSDSRDRGFYGYTF

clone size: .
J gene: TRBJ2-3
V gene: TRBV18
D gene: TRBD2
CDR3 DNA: TGTGCCAGCTCACTTAATGCGGGAGGAGCAGATACGCAGTATTTT
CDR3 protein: CASSLNAGGADTQYF

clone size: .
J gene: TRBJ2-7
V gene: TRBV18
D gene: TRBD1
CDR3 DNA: TGTGCCAGCTCCGGGGACAGCCCCTACGAGCAGTACTTC
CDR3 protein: CASSGDSPYEQYF

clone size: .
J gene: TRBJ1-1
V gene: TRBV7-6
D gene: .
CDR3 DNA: TGTGCCAGCAGCTTTGTAGCGAACACTGAAGCTTTCTTT
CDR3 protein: CASSFVANTEAFF

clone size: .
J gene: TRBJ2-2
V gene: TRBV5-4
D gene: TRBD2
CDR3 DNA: TGTGCCAGCAGCGCTCCACTAGCGGGAGCCCCCGGGGAGCTGTTTTTT
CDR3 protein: CASSAPLAGAPGELFF

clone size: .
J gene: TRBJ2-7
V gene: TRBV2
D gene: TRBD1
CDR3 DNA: TGTGCCAGCACGGGACAGGGATCCTACGAGCAGTACTTC
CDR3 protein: CASTGQGSYEQYF

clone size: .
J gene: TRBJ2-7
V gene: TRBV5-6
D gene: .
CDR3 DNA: TGTGCCAGCAGCTACATCTCCTACGAGCAGTACTTC
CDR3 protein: CASSYISYEQYF

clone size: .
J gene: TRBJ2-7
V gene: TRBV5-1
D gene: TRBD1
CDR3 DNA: TGCGCCAGCAGCTGGAGGACAGGGGACTCCTACGAGCAGTACTTC
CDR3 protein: CASSWRTGDSYEQYF

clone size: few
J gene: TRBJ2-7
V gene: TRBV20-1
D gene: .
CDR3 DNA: TGCAGTGCCAGAGAGGGGGGGTTGGGGTACTTC
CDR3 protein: CSAREGGLGYF

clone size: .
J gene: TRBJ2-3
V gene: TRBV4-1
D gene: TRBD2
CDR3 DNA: TGCGCCAGCAGCCTCCGATCGGGAGGGGCAGATACGCAGTATTTT
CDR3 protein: CASSLRSGGADTQYF

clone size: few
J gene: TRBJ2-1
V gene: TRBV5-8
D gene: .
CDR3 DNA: TGTGCCAGCAGCCTGGCGGGTGCCGGTGAGCAGTTCTTC
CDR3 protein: CASSLAGAGEQFF

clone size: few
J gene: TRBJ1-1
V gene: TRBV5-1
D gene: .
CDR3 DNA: TGCGCCAGCAGCTTGGAACCAGGTCAAATTGAAGCTTTCTTT
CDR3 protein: CASSLEPGQIEAFF

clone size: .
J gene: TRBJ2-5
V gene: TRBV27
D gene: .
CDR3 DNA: TGTGCCAGCAGAACAGCTGGGGGGTTCGAGACCCAGTACTTC
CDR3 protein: CASRTAGGFETQYF

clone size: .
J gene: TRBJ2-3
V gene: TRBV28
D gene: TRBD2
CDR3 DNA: TGTGCCAGCACCGGGACTACGACTCTCACGCAGTATTTT
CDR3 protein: CASTGTTTLTQYF

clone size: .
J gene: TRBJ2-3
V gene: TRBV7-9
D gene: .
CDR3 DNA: TGTGCCAGCAGCTTATCAGATCCAGATACGCAGTATTTT
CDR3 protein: CASSLSDPDTQYF

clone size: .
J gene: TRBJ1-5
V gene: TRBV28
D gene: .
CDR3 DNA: TGTGCCAGCAGTTCCCAGTTGAATCAGCCCCAGCATTTT
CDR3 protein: CASSSQLNQPQHF

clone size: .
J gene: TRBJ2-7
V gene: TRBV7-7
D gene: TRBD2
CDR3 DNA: TGTGCCAGCAGCTTAGGAGCGGGGCCTACCTACGAGCAGTACTTC
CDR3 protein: CASSLGAGPTYEQYF

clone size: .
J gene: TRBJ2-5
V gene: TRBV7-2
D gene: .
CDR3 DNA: TGTGCCAGCAGCTTATCGGCGGTGTCCCAGTACTTC
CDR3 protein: CASSLSAVSQYF

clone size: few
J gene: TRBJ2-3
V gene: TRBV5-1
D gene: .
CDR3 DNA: TGCGCCAGCAGCTCGGGGACTAGCACAGATACGCAGTATTTT
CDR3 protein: CASSSGTSTDTQYF

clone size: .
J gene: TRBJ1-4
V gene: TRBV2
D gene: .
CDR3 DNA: TGTGCCACCGGCTGGCCAGGCAGTAATGAAAAACTGTTTTTT
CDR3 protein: CATGWPGSNEKLFF

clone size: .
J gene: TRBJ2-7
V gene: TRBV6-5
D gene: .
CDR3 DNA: TGTGCCAGCAGACACGAGGGGGTAAGCTCCTACGAGCAGTACTTC
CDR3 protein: CASRHEGVSSYEQYF

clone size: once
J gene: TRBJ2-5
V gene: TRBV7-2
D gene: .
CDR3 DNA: TGTGCCAGCAGCTTAGGTAGACAGGAGACCCAGTACTTC
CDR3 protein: CASSLGRQETQYF

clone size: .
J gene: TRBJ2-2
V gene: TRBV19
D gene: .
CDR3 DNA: TGTGCCAGCATGACAGGGAGGACCGGGGAGCTGTTTTTT
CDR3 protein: CASMTGRTGELFF